Shown below are 29 T cell receptor beta chains from a single sample sequenced in a study of Graves' ophthalmopathy and Graves' hyperthyroidism. Amplifying from RNA transcripts, the study obtained TCR beta CDR3 regions. Investigators did first-round RT-PCR with HTBI primers, then second-round multiplex PCR. Each CDR3 protein is one row after TCRdb ran MiXCR on the multiplex PCR reads. The table shows 200,000 to 250,000 distinct CDR3 sequences, with under 25% occurring only once. What was sequenced was peripheral blood. The receptors were gathered from a woman in her forties or fifties with Graves' ophthalmopathy.

This rearrangement joins TRBV12-3 or TRBV12-4 to TRBJ1-2; D unclear. There are 13 residues in the CDR3. V gave up 3 bases and J gave up 7 bases, with 12 bases separating them. The CDR3 reads CASSLPPRSGYTF. CDR3 nucleotides: TGTGCCAGCAGTTTGCCCCCCAGGAGTGGCTACACCTTC.

The chain combines TRBV6-2 or TRBV6-3 with TRBJ1-1; D might be TRBD1 (5 bases). The CDR3 totals 14 residues. Trimming took off 0 bases at V and 10 bases at J, with 15 bases between the two ends. From germline, CDR1 is MNHEY and CDR2 SVGEGT. CDR3 region: CASSYSTPGTPAFF. The CDR3 DNA is TGTGCCAGCAGTTACTCGACGCCTGGGACCCCAGCTTTCTTT.

The J gene is TRBJ2-5, the V gene TRBV4-1; D unclear. V lost 5 bases and J lost 5, with 18 bases in between. The CDR3 has 15 residues. Germline-derived CDR1 and CDR2 are MGHRA and YSYEKL. CDR3 loop: CASSVGDGRLETQYF. In DNA form, the CDR3 reads TGCGCCAGCAGCGTTGGTGATGGCCGATTGGAGACCCAGTACTTC.

This clonotype was counted at least ten times. V and J are TRBV15 and TRBJ2-5; D perhaps matches TRBD1 (7 bases). The CDR3 loop spans 15 amino acids. V was trimmed by 5 bases and J by 3 bases, leaving 16 bases between them. Germline V gene lookup returns CDR1 LNHNV and CDR2 YYDKDF (reference sequence). The CDR3 region has the DNA TGTGCCACCAGCGATGGAGGGCAGGGGGAAGAGACCCAGTACTTC. This encodes CATSDGGQGEETQYF.

With respect to this clonotype: A much larger clone lies a single base off, so this may be a read error. This sequence joins TRBV12-5 and TRBJ2-7; TRBD2 is a possible D gene (6 bases). This CDR3 contains 14 residues. V lost 6 bases and J lost 5, with 17 bases in between. From germline, CDR1 is LGHNT and CDR2 FRNRAP. CDR3 coding DNA: TGTGCTAGTGGCGCCGGGAGTAGCGCCCACGAGCAGTACTTC. Translated: CASGAGSSAHEQYF.

This clonotype appeared many times. The chain has TRBV9 and TRBJ1-2; 8 bases fit TRBD1. V dropped 1 base and J dropped 7; count of bases not matched to a gene: 15. The CDR3 loop spans 17 amino acids. Germline CDR1 is SGDLS and CDR2 is YYNGEE. CDR3 DNA sequence: TGTGCCAGCAGCGTATCCCCCTCAGGGGGCAGAAGGATTGGCTACACCTTC. Its protein is CASSVSPSGGRRIGYTF.

A word on this clonotype: At one boundary the junction diverges from the germline segment, which might be a read error. The chain has TRBV7-2 and TRBJ2-2; D may be TRBD2 (6 bases). There are 15 residues in the CDR3. The V gene's germline CDR1 is SGHTA and CDR2 FQGNSA. The CDR3 protein is CASSLFAANTGGLFF. The CDR3 DNA is TGTGCCAGCAGCTTATTCGCAGCGAACACCGGGGGGCTGTTTTTT.

This clonotype showed up many times. The CDR3 protein is CASSYSGRLNYGYTF. Here the CDR3 DNA reads TGTGCCAGCAGTTACTCAGGGCGCCTGAACTATGGCTACACCTTC. The chain couples TRBV6-2 or TRBV6-3 to TRBJ1-2; no definite D call. Germline V lookup: CDR1 MNHEY, CDR2 SVGEGT. The V end lost 0 bases, the J end lost 2 bases, and 10 bases lay between the germline ends. The CDR3 is 15 amino acids.

This clonotype appeared many times. This chain uses TRBV7-9 with TRBJ2-5, with 9 bases matching TRBD1. Trimming removed 3 bases from V and 5 bases from J; junction bases left unmatched: 10. CDR3 size: 16 residues. Per the germline V gene, CDR1 is SEHNR and CDR2 is FQNEAQ (reference sequence). Here the CDR3 reads CASSFSGTGNRETQYF. The CDR3 DNA reads TGTGCCAGCAGCTTTTCCGGGACAGGGAATCGGGAGACCCAGTACTTC.

This clonotype occurred many times. V and J are TRBV15 and TRBJ2-5, with D possibly TRBD1 on 6 matching bases. V gave up 0 bases and J gave up 1 base, with 9 bases separating them. The V gene's germline CDR1 is LNHNV and CDR2 YYDKDF (reference sequence). The CDR3 length is 15 residues. In DNA form, the CDR3 reads TGTGCCACCAGCAGAGATGTGGGGGCCCAAGAGACCCAGTACTTC. It translates to CATSRDVGAQETQYF.

The V call is TRBV28, the J call TRBJ2-4, with D perhaps matching TRBD2 (5 bases). This CDR3 has 14 amino acids. The germline V and J ends were trimmed by 3 bases and 7 bases, with 13 bases remaining between them. CDR1 MDHEN and CDR2 SYDVKM come from the germline V gene. CDR3 sequence reads: CASSLIREGNIQYF. The DNA of the CDR3 is TGTGCCAGCAGTTTGATTCGGGAAGGGAACATTCAGTACTTC.

This clonotype has only a few counts. The chain links TRBV12-3 or TRBV12-4 to TRBJ1-5; a weak D match, TRBD1 (5 bases). V lost 4 bases and J 4 bases, leaving 11 bases between the germline ends. This CDR3 region has 14 residues. The chain's CDR3 is CASSWGWGNQPQHF. CDR3 nucleotide sequence: TGTGCCAGCAGTTGGGGGTGGGGAAATCAGCCCCAGCATTTT.

This clonotype was recorded many times. The J gene is TRBJ2-7, the V gene TRBV6-1; TRBD2 matches at 11 bases. J lost 3 bases, V lost 5 bases, and 15 bases had no gene match. In germline, CDR1 is MNHNS, CDR2 SASEGT. This CDR3 has 18 amino acids. CDR3 protein: CASSKTPVGTSGRYEQYF. For the CDR3, the DNA is TGTGCCAGCAGTAAAACCCCGGTAGGGACTAGCGGCCGCTACGAGCAGTACTTC.

Note on this clonotype: This could be a read error, since a much larger clone is one nucleotide away. The rearrangement joins TRBV27 to TRBJ1-5; D may be TRBD1 (5 bases). Germline assignment: CDR1 MNHEY and CDR2 SMNVEV (reference sequence). The CDR3 runs to 15 residues. The CDR3 loop reads CVSSPPGMGDQPQHF. The CDR3 DNA reads TGTGTCAGCTCACCACCGGGGATGGGGGACCAGCCCCAGCATTTT.

In its sample, this clonotype was seen many times. The rearrangement joins TRBV6-1 to TRBJ1-3; D ambiguous. CDR1 is MNHNS and CDR2 is SASEGT in the germline V gene. The germline V and J ends were trimmed by 1 base and 4 bases, with 2 bases remaining between them. The CDR3 spans 12 residues. The CDR3 bases are TGTGCCAGCAGTGAAGAAGGAAACACCATATATTTT. Protein product: CASSEEGNTIYF.

CDR3 residues: CASSLESIGYNSPLHF. CDR3 coding DNA: TGTGCCAGCAGTTTAGAGAGCATCGGGTATAATTCACCCCTCCACTTT. The chain uses TRBV12-3 or TRBV12-4 and TRBJ1-6; D ambiguous. V was pared by 1 base and J by 4 bases, with 11 bases between. This CDR3 has 16 residues.

This clonotype has a count of ten or more. V is TRBV5-1 and J is TRBJ1-1; 12 positions agree with TRBD1. Trimming at V came to 4 bases and at J to 6 bases, leaving 4 bases not matched to a gene. The length of the CDR3 is 14 residues. Germline CDR1 SGHRS, CDR2 YFSETQ. The CDR3: CASSGGQGASEAFF. Here the CDR3 DNA reads TGCGCCAGCAGCGGGGGACAGGGGGCATCTGAAGCTTTCTTT.

The chain carries TRBV28 and TRBJ2-5; 7 bases fit TRBD2. Germline V gene lookup returns CDR1 MDHEN and CDR2 SYDVKM. The CDR3 runs to 12 residues. This CDR3 reads CAARGRGETQYF. The CDR3 nucleotides read TGTGCAGCGCGGGGGAGAGGGGAGACCCAGTACTTC.

In this sample, this clonotype turned up many times. The V and J genes are TRBV9 and TRBJ2-5, with TRBD1 identical over 9 bases. This CDR3 comprises 16 residues. Per germline, CDR1 SGDLS and CDR2 YYNGEE. V shed 4 bases and J 5 bases; nucleotides not matched to a gene: 12. CDR3 coding DNA: TGTGCCAGCAGCACAACGACAGGGGGTACTTTGGAGACCCAGTACTTC. It yields the protein CASSTTTGGTLETQYF.

The chain links TRBV7-3 to TRBJ2-2; TRBD2 aligns across 7 bases. There are 13 residues in the CDR3. Germline CDR1 reads SGHTA; CDR2 reads FQGTGA. Trimming at V came to 5 bases and at J to 8 bases, leaving 5 bases not matched to a gene. This chain's CDR3 is CASSPSGRGELFF. The DNA for the CDR3 is TGTGCCAGCAGCCCTAGCGGCCGGGGGGAGCTGTTTTTT. The full variable domain, its missing parts supplied by reference TRBV7-3 and TRBJ2-2, is GAGVSQTPSNKVTEKGKYVELRCDPISGHTALYWYRQSLGQGPEFLIYFQGTGAADDSGLPNDRFFAVRPEGSVSTLKIQRTERGDSAVYLCASSPSGRGELFFGEGSRLTVL.

This clonotype has a count of ten or more. As DNA, the CDR3 is TGCAGCGCATGGACAGGGGCGAACACCGGGGAGCTGTTTTTT. Its translation is CSAWTGANTGELFF. The V and J genes are TRBV29-1 and TRBJ2-2, with 9 positions matching TRBD1. CDR1 is SQVTM and CDR2 is ANQGSEA in the germline V gene. The CDR3 contains 14 residues. J gave up 0 bases and V 7 bases, and 3 bases lay outside the gene matches.

This clonotype appeared many times. The chain joins TRBV12-3 or TRBV12-4 to TRBJ2-5, with TRBD2 as a possible D gene (6 bases). V was shortened by 5 bases and J by 5 bases, with 9 bases between the two germline ends. The CDR3 is made up of 12 amino acids. The CDR3 sequence: CASSLSGETQYF. CDR3 DNA: TGTGCCAGCAGTCTTAGCGGCGAGACCCAGTACTTC.

V gene TRBV12-3 or TRBV12-4 combines with J gene TRBJ2-7; tentative D call: TRBD2 (5 bases). The CDR3 has 14 amino acids. V shed 6 bases and J shed 2 bases, with 14 bases lying between them. CDR3 in amino acids: CASSPMSGTYEQYF. As DNA, the CDR3 is TGTGCCAGCAGCCCGATGAGCGGAACCTACGAGCAGTACTTC.

The genes are TRBV12-3 or TRBV12-4 and TRBJ1-5, with D unresolved. V was pared by 4 bases and J by 2 bases, with 12 bases between. This CDR3 has 15 amino acids. In DNA form, the CDR3 reads TGTGCCAGCAGTTCATACCGTAGGGGCAATCAGCCCCAGCATTTT. The encoded protein is CASSSYRRGNQPQHF.

This rearrangement joins TRBV29-1 to TRBJ2-3; TRBD1 might be the D (6 bases). The V end lost 4 bases, the J end lost 0 bases, and 14 bases lay between the germline ends. Germline CDR1 SQVTM, CDR2 ANQGSEA. This CDR3 has 15 residues. The CDR3 here is CSVVTGTSSTDTQYF. The CDR3 bases are TGCAGCGTTGTAACCGGGACATCTAGCACAGATACGCAGTATTTT.

This clonotype was seen at least ten times. J is TRBJ1-1 and V is TRBV11-1; 7 bases align to TRBD1. The CDR3 consists of 16 residues. CDR1 is SGHAT, CDR2 FQDESV, per germline (reference sequence). Trimming removed 5 bases from V and 4 bases from J; junction bases left unmatched: 13. The CDR3 nucleotides are TGTGCCAGCAGCCTCAGGGGGGCCGGGGGCGGCACTGAAGCTTTCTTT. Translation gives CASSLRGAGGGTEAFF.

This clonotype was counted many times. The V and J genes are TRBV29-1 and TRBJ1-2; D not certain. V lost 4 bases and J 5 bases, leaving 8 bases between the germline ends. Germline V CDR1 and CDR2: SQVTM, ANQGSEA. This CDR3 spans 11 amino acids. The CDR3 DNA sequence: TGCAGCGTTGGGGGAGATTATGGCTACACCTTC. Protein product: CSVGGDYGYTF.

Many counts were recorded for this clonotype. J is TRBJ2-6 and V is TRBV29-1, with 8 bases identical to TRBD2. Germline V gives CDR1 SQVTM, CDR2 ANQGSEA. The CDR3 is made up of 17 amino acids. The V and J ends lost 5 bases and 0 bases, in that order; junction bases with no gene match: 9. CDR3 sequence (DNA): TGCAGCGTTAAAGCCCCCAGCGGGAGCTCTGGGGCCAACGTCCTGACTTTC. Amino acid sequence: CSVKAPSGSSGANVLTF. The complete variable domain, with remaining parts taken from reference TRBV29-1 and TRBJ2-6, reads SAVISQKPSRDICQRGTSLTIQCQVDSQVTMMFWYRQQPGQSLTLIATANQGSEATYESGFVIDKFPISRPNLTFSTLTVSNMSPEDSSIYLCSVKAPSGSSGANVLTFGAGSRLTVL.

The chain employs TRBV6-1 and TRBJ1-2; TRBD1 might be the D (6 bases). Germline lookup yields CDR1 MNHNS and CDR2 SASEGT. This CDR3 is 14 amino acids long. V was shortened by 8 bases and J by 8 bases, with 21 bases between the two germline ends. The CDR3 DNA is TGTGCCAGCTCTACTTCCGGGGGCAACGGGGGCTACACCTTC. Residues: CASSTSGGNGGYTF.